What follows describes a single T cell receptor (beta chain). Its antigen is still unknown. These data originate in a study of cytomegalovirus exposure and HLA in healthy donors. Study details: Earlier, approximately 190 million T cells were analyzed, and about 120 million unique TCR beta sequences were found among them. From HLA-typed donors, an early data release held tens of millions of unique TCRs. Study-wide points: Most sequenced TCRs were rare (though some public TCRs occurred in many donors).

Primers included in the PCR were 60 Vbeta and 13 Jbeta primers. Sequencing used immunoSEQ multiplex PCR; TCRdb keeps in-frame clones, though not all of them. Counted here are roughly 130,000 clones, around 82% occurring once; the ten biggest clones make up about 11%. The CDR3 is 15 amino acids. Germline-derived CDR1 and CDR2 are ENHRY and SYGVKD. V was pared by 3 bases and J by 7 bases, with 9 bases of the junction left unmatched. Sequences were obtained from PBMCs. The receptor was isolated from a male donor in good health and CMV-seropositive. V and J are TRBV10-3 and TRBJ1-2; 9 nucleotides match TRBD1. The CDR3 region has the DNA TGTGCCATCAGTGATTCGACAGGGGGTTACTCTGGCTACACCTTC. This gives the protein CAISDSTGGYSGYTF.